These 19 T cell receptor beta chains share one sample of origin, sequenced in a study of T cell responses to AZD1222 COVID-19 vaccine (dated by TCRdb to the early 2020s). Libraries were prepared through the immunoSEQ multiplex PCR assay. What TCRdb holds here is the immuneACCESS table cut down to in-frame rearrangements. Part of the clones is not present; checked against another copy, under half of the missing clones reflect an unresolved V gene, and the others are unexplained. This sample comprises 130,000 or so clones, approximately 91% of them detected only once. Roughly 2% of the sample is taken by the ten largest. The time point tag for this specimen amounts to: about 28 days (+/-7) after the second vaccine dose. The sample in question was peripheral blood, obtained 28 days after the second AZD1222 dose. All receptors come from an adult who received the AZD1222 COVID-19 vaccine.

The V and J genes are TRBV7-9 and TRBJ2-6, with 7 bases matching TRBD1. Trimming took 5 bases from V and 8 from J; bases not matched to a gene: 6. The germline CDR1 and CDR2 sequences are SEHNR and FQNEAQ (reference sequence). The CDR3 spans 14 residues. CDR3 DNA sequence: TGTGCCAGCAGCCTCCCGGGACAGCCCAACGTCCTGACTTTC. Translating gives CASSLPGQPNVLTF.

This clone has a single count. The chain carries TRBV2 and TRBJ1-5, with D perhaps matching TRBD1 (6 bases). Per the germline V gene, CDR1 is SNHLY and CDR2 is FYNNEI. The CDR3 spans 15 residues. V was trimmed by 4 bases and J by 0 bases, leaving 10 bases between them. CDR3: CASSAEGDSNQPQHF. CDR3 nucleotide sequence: TGTGCCAGCAGTGCCGAGGGGGATAGCAATCAGCCCCAGCATTTT.

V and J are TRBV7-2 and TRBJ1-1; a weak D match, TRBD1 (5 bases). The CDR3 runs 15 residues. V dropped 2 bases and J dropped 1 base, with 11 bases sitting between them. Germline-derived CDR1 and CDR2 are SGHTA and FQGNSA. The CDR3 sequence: CASSLNPGANTEAFF. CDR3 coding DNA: TGTGCCAGCAGCTTAAATCCCGGGGCGAACACTGAAGCTTTCTTT.

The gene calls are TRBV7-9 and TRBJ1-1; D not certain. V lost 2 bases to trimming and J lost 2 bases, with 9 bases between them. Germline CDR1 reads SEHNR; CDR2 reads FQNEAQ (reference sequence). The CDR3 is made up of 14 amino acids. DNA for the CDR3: TGTGCCAGCAGCTTAACCCCATCAAACACTGAAGCTTTCTTT. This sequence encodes CASSLTPSNTEAFF.

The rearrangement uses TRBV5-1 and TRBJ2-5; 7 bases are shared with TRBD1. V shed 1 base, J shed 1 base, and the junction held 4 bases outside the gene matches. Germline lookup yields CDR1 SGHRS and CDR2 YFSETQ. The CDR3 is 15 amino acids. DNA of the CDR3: TGCGCCAGCAGCTTGATGGGACAGAGCCAAGAGACCCAGTACTTC. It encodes CASSLMGQSQETQYF.

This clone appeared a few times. The CDR3 spells CASSQRENNEQFF. The DNA for the CDR3 is TGTGCCAGCAGCCAGCGGGAAAACAATGAGCAGTTCTTC. The V call is TRBV6-2 or TRBV6-3, the J call TRBJ2-1; 7 bases line up with TRBD2. The CDR3 is 13 amino acids. The trim removed 6 bases at V and 5 bases at J, leaving 4 bases unmatched. From germline, CDR1 is MNHEY and CDR2 SVGEGT.

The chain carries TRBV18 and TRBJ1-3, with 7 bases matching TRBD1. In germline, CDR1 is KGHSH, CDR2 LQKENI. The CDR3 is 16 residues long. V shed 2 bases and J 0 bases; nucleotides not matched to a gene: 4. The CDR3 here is CASSPRGQSSGNTIYF. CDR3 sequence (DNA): TGTGCCAGCTCACCAAGGGGGCAAAGCTCTGGAAACACCATATATTTT.

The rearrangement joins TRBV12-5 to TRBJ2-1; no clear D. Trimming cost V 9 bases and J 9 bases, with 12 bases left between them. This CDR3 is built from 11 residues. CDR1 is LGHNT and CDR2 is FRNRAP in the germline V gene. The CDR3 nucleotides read TGTGCTAGCACCTTTTTCAGTGAGCAGTTCTTC. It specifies CASTFFSEQFF. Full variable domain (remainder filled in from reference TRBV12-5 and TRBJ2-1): DARVTQTPRHKVTEMGQEVTMRCQPILGHNTVFWYRQTMMQGLELLAYFRNRAPLDDSGMPKDRFSAEMPDATLATLKIQPSEPRDSAVYFCASTFFSEQFFGPGTRLTVL.

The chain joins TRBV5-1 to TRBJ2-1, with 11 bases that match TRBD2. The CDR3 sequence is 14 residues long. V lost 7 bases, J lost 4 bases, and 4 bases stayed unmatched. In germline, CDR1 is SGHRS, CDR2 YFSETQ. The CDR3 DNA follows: TGCGCCAGCCGATCTAGCGGGGGGTACAATGAGCAGTTCTTC. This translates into CASRSSGGYNEQFF.

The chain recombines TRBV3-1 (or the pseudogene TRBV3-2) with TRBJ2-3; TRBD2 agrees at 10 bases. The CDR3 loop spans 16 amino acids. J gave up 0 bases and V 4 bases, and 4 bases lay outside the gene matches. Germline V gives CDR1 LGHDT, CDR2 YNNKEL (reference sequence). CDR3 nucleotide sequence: TGTGCCAGCAGCCTCGGACTAGCGGAGAGCACAGATACGCAGTATTTT. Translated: CASSLGLAESTDTQYF.

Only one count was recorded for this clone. The CDR3 loop is CASSTWTGVPYEQYF. The CDR3 region has the DNA TGCGCCAGCAGCACATGGACAGGGGTCCCCTACGAGCAGTACTTC. The chain couples TRBV5-1 to TRBJ2-7; 9 bases agree with TRBD1. The CDR3 is 15 residues long. V shed 4 bases, J shed 2 bases, and the junction held 7 bases outside the gene matches. Germline loops: CDR1 SGHRS, CDR2 YFSETQ.

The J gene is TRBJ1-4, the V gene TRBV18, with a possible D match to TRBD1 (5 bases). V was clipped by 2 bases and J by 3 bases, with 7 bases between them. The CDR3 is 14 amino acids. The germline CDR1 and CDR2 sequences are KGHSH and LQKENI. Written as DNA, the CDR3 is TGTGCCAGCTCACCAGTGGGACCTAATGAAAAACTGTTTTTT. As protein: CASSPVGPNEKLFF. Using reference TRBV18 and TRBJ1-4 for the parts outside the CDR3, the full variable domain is NAGVMQNPRHLVRRRGQEARLRCSPMKGHSHVYWYRQLPEEGLKFMVYLQKENIIDESGMPKERFSAEFPKEGPSILRIQQVVRGDSAAYFCASSPVGPNEKLFFGSGTQLSVL.

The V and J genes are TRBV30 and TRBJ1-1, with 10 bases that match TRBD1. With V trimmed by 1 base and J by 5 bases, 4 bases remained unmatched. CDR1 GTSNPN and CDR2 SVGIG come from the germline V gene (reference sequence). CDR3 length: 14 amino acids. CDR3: CAWSAGQGGTEAFF. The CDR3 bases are TGTGCCTGGAGTGCCGGACAGGGGGGGACTGAAGCTTTCTTT.

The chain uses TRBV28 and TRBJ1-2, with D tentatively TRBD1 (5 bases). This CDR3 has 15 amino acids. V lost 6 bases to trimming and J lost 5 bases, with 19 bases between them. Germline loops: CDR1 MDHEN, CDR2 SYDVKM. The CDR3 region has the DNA TGTGCCAGCAGACCTCCCGGTGGGGCTGAATATGGCTACACCTTC. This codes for CASRPPGGAEYGYTF.

The DNA of the CDR3 is TGTGCCAGCAGCCTAGTCTCCCTTGGGGTCAATGAGCAGTTCTTC. This codes for CASSLVSLGVNEQFF. V usage is TRBV9 and J usage is TRBJ2-1; D is unclear. V lost 4 bases, J lost 6 bases, and 17 bases lay in between. Germline V gene data show CDR1 as SGDLS and CDR2 as YYNGEE. The CDR3 contains 15 residues.

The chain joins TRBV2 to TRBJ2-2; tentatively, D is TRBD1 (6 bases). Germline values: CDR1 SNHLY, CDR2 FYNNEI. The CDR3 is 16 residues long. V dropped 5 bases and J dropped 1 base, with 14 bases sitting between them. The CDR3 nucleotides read TGTGCCAGCAGTCTGGACAGCGTTTGGAACACCGGGGAGCTGTTTTTT. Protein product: CASSLDSVWNTGELFF.

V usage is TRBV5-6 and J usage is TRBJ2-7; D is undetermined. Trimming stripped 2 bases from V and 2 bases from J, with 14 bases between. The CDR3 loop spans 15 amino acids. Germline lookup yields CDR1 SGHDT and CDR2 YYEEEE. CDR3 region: CASSLRRALAYEQYV. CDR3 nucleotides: TGTGCCAGCAGCTTAAGAAGGGCGTTAGCCTACGAGCAGTACGTC.

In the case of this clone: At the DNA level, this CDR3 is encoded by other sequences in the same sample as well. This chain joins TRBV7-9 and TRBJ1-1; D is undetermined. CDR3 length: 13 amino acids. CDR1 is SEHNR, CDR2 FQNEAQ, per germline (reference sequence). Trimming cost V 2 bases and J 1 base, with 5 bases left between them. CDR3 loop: CASSLSGNTEAFF. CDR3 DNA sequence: TGTGCCAGCAGCTTAAGCGGGAACACTGAAGCTTTCTTT.

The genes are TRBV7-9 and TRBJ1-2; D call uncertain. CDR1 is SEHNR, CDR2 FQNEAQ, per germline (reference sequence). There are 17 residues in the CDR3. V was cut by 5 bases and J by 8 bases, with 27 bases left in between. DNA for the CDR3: TGTGCCAGCAGCCCCCCCCGAGCCACGATACCCGGAATCGGCTACACCTTC. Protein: CASSPPRATIPGIGYTF.